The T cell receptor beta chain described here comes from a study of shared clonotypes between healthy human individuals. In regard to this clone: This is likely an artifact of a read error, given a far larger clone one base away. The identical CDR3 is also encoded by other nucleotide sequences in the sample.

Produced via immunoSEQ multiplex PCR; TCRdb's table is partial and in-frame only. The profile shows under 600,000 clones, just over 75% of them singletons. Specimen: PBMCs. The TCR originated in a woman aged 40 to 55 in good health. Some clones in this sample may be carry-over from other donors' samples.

This CDR3 reads CASSPRGAWIEAFF. Here the CDR3 DNA reads TGTGCCAGCAGCCCTCGAGGGGCTTGGATTGAAGCTTTCTTT. This chain links TRBV5-6 with TRBJ1-1; weak D call: TRBD1 (5 bases). Looked up from germline, CDR1 is SGHDT and CDR2 is YYEEEE. The CDR3 totals 14 residues. V was shortened by 4 bases and J by 7 bases, with 17 bases between the two germline ends.